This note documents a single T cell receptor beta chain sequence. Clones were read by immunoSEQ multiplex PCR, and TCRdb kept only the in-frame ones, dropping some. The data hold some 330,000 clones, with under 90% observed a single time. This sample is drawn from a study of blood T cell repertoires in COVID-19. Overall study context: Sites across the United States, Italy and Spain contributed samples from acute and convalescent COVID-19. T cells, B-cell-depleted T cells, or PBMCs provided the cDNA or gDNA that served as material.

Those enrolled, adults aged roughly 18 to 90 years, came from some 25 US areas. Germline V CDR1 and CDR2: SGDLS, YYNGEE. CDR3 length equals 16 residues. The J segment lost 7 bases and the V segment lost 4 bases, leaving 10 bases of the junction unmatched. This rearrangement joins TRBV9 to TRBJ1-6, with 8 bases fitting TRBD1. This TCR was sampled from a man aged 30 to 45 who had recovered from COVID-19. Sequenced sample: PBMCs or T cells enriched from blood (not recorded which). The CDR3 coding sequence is TGTGCCAGCAGCACCCTACCTACAGGGGGGAATTCACCCCTCCACTTT. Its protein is CASSTLPTGGNSPLHF.